This TCR beta chain was found in a study of blood T cell repertoires in COVID-19. Participants' reported clinical history set cohort assignment. The study counted Cohort 3 donors as recovered given two negative PCRs, clearance, or symptom resolution. Looked up from germline, CDR1 is SGHTA and CDR2 is FQGNSA. CDR3 size: 15 residues. Germline trimming cut 3 bases from V and 6 bases from J; bases unmatched to any gene: 7. Produced via immunoSEQ multiplex PCR; TCRdb's table is partial and in-frame only. The sample contains some 180,000 clones, around 85% of which appear only once. This receptor was identified in a man aged 35-49 years who had recovered from COVID-19. Sequencing was carried out using PBMCs or T cells enriched from blood (not recorded which). This chain joins TRBV7-2 and TRBJ2-4; 8 positions agree with TRBD1. CDR3 nucleotides: TGTGCCAGCAGCTTCCGGACAGGGCAGGGAAACATTCAGTACTTC. This gives the protein CASSFRTGQGNIQYF.